This T cell receptor beta chain was retrieved from a study of breast tumors, draining lymph nodes, adjacent tissues. In its sample, this clonotype was seen many times. TCRdb redid the calling of the multiplex PCR reads with MiXCR, one entry per CDR3 protein. The sample shows around 70,000 distinct CDR3 sequences, roughly 40% of them seen only once. Sequenced sample: breast tumor tissue. The receptor was derived from a female donor with breast cancer. Some clones in this sample may be carry-over from other donors' samples.

CDR3 loop: CASSLGQLFSYEQYF. For the CDR3, the DNA is TGTGCCAGCAGTTTGGGACAGCTATTCTCCTACGAGCAGTACTTC. The J gene is TRBJ2-7, the V gene TRBV12-3 or TRBV12-4; 7 bases align to TRBD1. CDR3 length equals 15 residues. The trim removed 3 bases at V and 0 bases at J, leaving 5 bases unmatched.